A selection of T cell receptor beta chains follows, all from one sample in a study of blood T cell repertoires in COVID-19. The assay was immunoSEQ multiplex PCR, and TCRdb's table has in-frame clones only and misses some. This sample has under 250,000 clones, with approximately 80% found just once. Sequencing was carried out using peripheral blood. These receptor sequences come from a man between 35 and 55 years old with acute or convalescent COVID-19. Both conserved end residues are part of each CDR3. D genes are given only for firm matches. Expanded clones get a size class; other rows say once, few or many, or leave the size out.

D: TRBD1
J: TRBJ2-3
size: .
V: TRBV29-1
DNA: TGCAGCGTAACCCCGGGACAGGGTCGTTTAGATACGCAGTATTTT
CDR3: CSVTPGQGRLDTQYF

D: .
J: TRBJ1-2
size: .
V: TRBV3-1/TRBV3-2
DNA: TGTGCCAGCAGCCAACAGGATGGCTACACCTTC
CDR3: CASSQQDGYTF

D: .
J: TRBJ1-1
size: .
V: TRBV7-3
DNA: TGTGCCAGCAGCTTATTAGGAGGGGCCATGAACACTGAAGCTTTCTTT
CDR3: CASSLLGGAMNTEAFF

D: TRBD2
J: TRBJ2-2
size: .
V: TRBV19
DNA: TGTGCCAGTAGTCTCCAAGGGACTAGCGGGACGGGCACCGGGGAGCTGTTTTTT
CDR3: CASSLQGTSGTGTGELFF

D: TRBD2
J: TRBJ2-3
size: .
V: TRBV4-2
DNA: TGTGCCAGCAGCCAAAGACTAGCGGGAGGTACAGATACGCAGTATTTT
CDR3: CASSQRLAGGTDTQYF

D: .
J: TRBJ1-1
size: .
V: TRBV11-2
DNA: TGTGCCAGCAGCCGACGGGGGGTGAACACTGAAGCTTTCTTT
CDR3: CASSRRGVNTEAFF

D: .
J: TRBJ2-5
size: .
V: TRBV29-1
DNA: TGCAGCGTTGTAACCCCGGGAGAGACCCAGTACTTC
CDR3: CSVVTPGETQYF

D: .
J: TRBJ1-4
size: once
V: TRBV6-5
DNA: TGTGCCAGCAGTTACAGGGGCGGAAAAGAAAAACTGTTTTTT
CDR3: CASSYRGGKEKLFF

D: TRBD1
J: TRBJ1-2
size: .
V: TRBV3-1/TRBV3-2
DNA: TGTGCCAGCAGCCACTCGCGGACAAGGACAGGGTTACTCTATGGCTACACCTTC
CDR3: CASSHSRTRTGLLYGYTF

D: .
J: TRBJ1-2
size: .
V: TRBV6-5
DNA: TGTGCCAGCAGTTACGACGACAGAAACGGCTACACCTTC
CDR3: CASSYDDRNGYTF

D: .
J: TRBJ2-4
size: .
V: TRBV29-1
DNA: TGCAGCGTGGCGGGCCTAGCCAAAAACATTCAGTACTTC
CDR3: CSVAGLAKNIQYF

D: .
J: TRBJ2-7
size: .
V: TRBV12-5
DNA: TGTGCTAGTGGTTTGGTACTTTATCCACAAAAGACGGGGACTCTTTACGAGCAGTACTTC
CDR3: CASGLVLYPQKTGTLYEQYF

D: .
J: TRBJ1-1
size: once
V: TRBV18
DNA: TGTGCCAGCTCATTAAGCTCGAACACTGAAGCTTTCTTT
CDR3: CASSLSSNTEAFF

D: .
J: TRBJ2-2
size: .
V: TRBV18
DNA: TGTGCCAGCTCAGTCAGGACGGGGGACACCGGGGAGCTGTTTTTT
CDR3: CASSVRTGDTGELFF

D: .
J: TRBJ1-4
size: .
V: TRBV28
DNA: TGTGCCAGCAGTCCCCGTCGAAGTTTGGCCCTAGCAACTAATGAAAAACTGTTTTTT
CDR3: CASSPRRSLALATNEKLFF

D: .
J: TRBJ2-2
size: .
V: TRBV5-8
DNA: TGTGCCAGCAGCTACCTACAGGGTACCGGGGAGCTGTTTTTT
CDR3: CASSYLQGTGELFF

D: .
J: TRBJ2-1
size: .
V: TRBV12-5
DNA: TGTGCTAGTGGTTTGGTTAAAACCGCGGGATTCGTCTACAATGAGCAGTTCTTC
CDR3: CASGLVKTAGFVYNEQFF

D: .
J: TRBJ2-3
size: .
V: TRBV6-5
DNA: TGTGCCAGCAGTTACAGCGGGTTCGGTGCAGATACGCAGTATTTT
CDR3: CASSYSGFGADTQYF

D: TRBD1
J: TRBJ1-1
size: once
V: TRBV19
DNA: TGTGCCAGTAGGGACAGGTTGAACACTGAAGCTTTCTTT
CDR3: CASRDRLNTEAFF

D: .
J: TRBJ1-2
size: .
V: TRBV25-1
DNA: TGTGCCAGCAGTGAATCAACACAAGGACTCTATGGCTACACCTTC
CDR3: CASSESTQGLYGYTF

D: TRBD2
J: TRBJ2-1
size: .
V: TRBV2
DNA: TGTGCCAGCAGTGGGGAGGGTGGAGGTGAGCAGTTCTTC
CDR3: CASSGEGGGEQFF

D: .
J: TRBJ1-3
size: few
V: TRBV18
DNA: TGTGCCAGCTCACCTAGAGACTCTGGAAACACCATATATTTT
CDR3: CASSPRDSGNTIYF

D: .
J: TRBJ1-4
size: .
V: TRBV7-2
DNA: TGTGCCAGCAGCTTAGACCGGGCAACTAATGAAAAACTGTTTTTT
CDR3: CASSLDRATNEKLFF

D: TRBD1
J: TRBJ2-5
size: .
V: TRBV29-1
DNA: TGCAGCGTTGCGACAGGGTATACAGAGACCCAGTACTTC
CDR3: CSVATGYTETQYF

D: TRBD1
J: TRBJ2-7
size: .
V: TRBV27
DNA: TGTGCCATGCCGGGACAGTACTACGAGCAGTACTTC
CDR3: CAMPGQYYEQYF

D: .
J: TRBJ1-5
size: .
V: TRBV19
DNA: TGTGCCAGTACCGGGGAAGGGAGGCCCCAGCATTTT
CDR3: CASTGEGRPQHF